This is a list of T cell receptor beta chains from one sample in a study of cytomegalovirus exposure and HLA in healthy donors. Sequencing used immunoSEQ multiplex PCR; TCRdb keeps in-frame clones, though not all of them. The sample shows approximately 170,000 clones, roughly 84% of them seen only once. Sequenced material: PBMCs. These receptors were obtained from a boy aged 2 to 10 in good health and CMV-seronegative. Each CDR3 is given with its conserved first and last residue. D genes are given only for firm matches. Not every row has a clone size; where given, it reads once, few, many or a size class.

v_call	j_call	d_call	clone_size	cdr3_nt	cdr3_aa
TRBV9	TRBJ2-2	-	-	TGTGCCAGCAGCGTAGATAGAGTTTCGGGGGAGCTGTTTTTT	CASSVDRVSGELFF
TRBV9	TRBJ2-5	TRBD2	once	TGTGCCAGCAGCGGCAGCGGGGAAGAGACCCAGTACTTC	CASSGSGEETQYF
TRBV6-6	TRBJ2-1	TRBD2	few	TGTGCCAGCCAAACTAGCGGGAGGTTCAAAGACAATGAGCAGTTCTTC	CASQTSGRFKDNEQFF
TRBV5-5	TRBJ1-1	-	-	TGTGCCAGCAGCTTCCGGGCCCTGGACAGCAAACCTGAAGCTTTCTTT	CASSFRALDSKPEAFF
TRBV5-6	TRBJ2-3	TRBD1	-	TGTGCCAGCAGCTCCTCCGGGACAGGGTCGGATACGCAGTATTTT	CASSSSGTGSDTQYF
TRBV2	TRBJ1-2	TRBD1	-	TGTGCCAGCAGTGAAAAAATCACCGGGACAGCTAACTATGGCTACACCTTC	CASSEKITGTANYGYTF
TRBV2	TRBJ1-1	-	-	TGTGCCAGCAGTGACAGGCCGAACACTGAAGCTTTCTTT	CASSDRPNTEAFF
TRBV10-3	TRBJ1-2	TRBD1	few	TGTGCCATCAGTGGGCAGGGGGCGGATTATGGCTACACCTTC	CAISGQGADYGYTF
TRBV28	TRBJ2-5	-	-	TGTGCCAGCAGTTGGGCCGGGAAAGAGACCCAGTACTTC	CASSWAGKETQYF
TRBV5-1	TRBJ1-2	-	-	TGCGCCAGCAGCTTGGTCGGGGGGCAGGGTGGCTACACCTTC	CASSLVGGQGGYTF
TRBV5-1	TRBJ1-6	-	-	TGCGCCAGCAGCCATGGGCAGAGTTCACCCCTCCACTTT	CASSHGQSSPLHF
TRBV21-1	TRBJ1-1	-	-	TGTGCCAGCAGCAATCCGGGGAACACTGAAGCTTTCTTT	CASSNPGNTEAFF
TRBV19	TRBJ2-5	TRBD2	-	TGTGCCAGTAGTTGGCGGCTAGCGGGTCCCGAGGAGACCCAGTACTTC	CASSWRLAGPEETQYF
TRBV4-1	TRBJ2-1	TRBD2	-	TGCGCCAGCAGCCAAGCCACGCTAGCGGGGGGGCCTTACAATGAGCAGTTCTTC	CASSQATLAGGPYNEQFF
TRBV6-5	TRBJ1-2	-	-	TGTGCCAGCAGTACAGGGACCGGCTACACCTTC	CASSTGTGYTF
TRBV5-1	TRBJ1-1	-	-	TGCGCCAGCAGCTCTACAGGGAATGAAGCTTTCTTT	CASSSTGNEAFF
TRBV27	TRBJ1-1	TRBD1	-	TGTGCCAGCAGTTTATCAGGGACAGGGACTGAAGCTTTCTTT	CASSLSGTGTEAFF
TRBV6-1	TRBJ1-6	-	once	TGTGCCAGCGGCCGGGACACCAATTCACCCCTCCACTTT	CASGRDTNSPLHF
TRBV25-1	TRBJ2-7	-	few	TGTGCCAGCAGTGAAGGGACTCCTCAAGGCGAGCAGTACTTC	CASSEGTPQGEQYF
TRBV4-3	TRBJ2-1	TRBD1	-	TGCGCCAGCAGCCAAGGACAGGGAATCGATGAGCAGTTCTTC	CASSQGQGIDEQFF
TRBV15	TRBJ2-5	TRBD2	-	TGTGCCACCAGCAGGGGGGTGGGGGAGGGCCAAGAGACCCAGTACTTC	CATSRGVGEGQETQYF
TRBV5-1	TRBJ2-1	-	-	TGCGCCAGCAGCCCCGACTCCAGTTTCTATGAGCAGTTCTTC	CASSPDSSFYEQFF
TRBV7-9	TRBJ2-1	TRBD2	-	TGTGCCAGCAGCTCGGGACTAGCGGGGGGTTACAATGAGCAGTTCTTC	CASSSGLAGGYNEQFF
TRBV27	TRBJ2-7	TRBD2	-	TGTGCCAGCAGTTTAATAGCGGGAGGGCCCTACGAGCAGTACTTC	CASSLIAGGPYEQYF
TRBV7-2	TRBJ2-1	-	-	TGTGCCAGCAGCCCGGGTGCGAGGAATGAGCAGTTCTTC	CASSPGARNEQFF
TRBV27	TRBJ2-7	TRBD1	-	TGTGCCACCTTCCCGGGACAGGGCTCCTACGAGCAGTACTTC	CATFPGQGSYEQYF
TRBV29-1	TRBJ2-5	-	-	TGCAGCGTTGAAGAAACTAGAATACAAGAGACCCAGTACTTC	CSVEETRIQETQYF
TRBV12-5	TRBJ1-5	TRBD1	-	TGTGCTAGTGGTTCCGGGACAGGGAGTACTCAGCCCCAGCATTTT	CASGSGTGSTQPQHF
TRBV11-2	TRBJ2-5	-	-	TGTGCCAGCAGCTTAGGGGCAGGGGAAGGGCCCCAGTACTTC	CASSLGAGEGPQYF
TRBV19	TRBJ2-5	TRBD2	-	TGTGCCAGTAGTATAGCGGGGGGGCTGGGGGAGACCCAGTACTTC	CASSIAGGLGETQYF
TRBV2	TRBJ2-3	-	-	TGTGCCAGCAGTCTGCCTGATATTACGAGAGCCACAGATACGCAGTATTTT	CASSLPDITRATDTQYF
TRBV5-8	TRBJ2-5	-	-	TGTGCCAGCAGCCCCGACAGGTCCATGTCCCAGTACTTC	CASSPDRSMSQYF
TRBV19	TRBJ2-5	-	-	TGTGCCAGTAGTTCCGGGAGACAAGAGACCCAGTACTTC	CASSSGRQETQYF
TRBV19	TRBJ2-5	TRBD2	-	TGTGCCAGTAGTATAGGCCAGACTAGCGGGGGTGTAGGAGAGACCCAGTACTTC	CASSIGQTSGGVGETQYF
TRBV27	TRBJ1-2	TRBD1	-	TGTGCCAGCAGTTTCGGACAGGGGAACTATGGCTACACCTTC	CASSFGQGNYGYTF
TRBV19	TRBJ1-6	-	once	TGTGCCAGTAGTGCACCCGGGACTCCCGCGGGTAATTCACCCCTCCACTTT	CASSAPGTPAGNSPLHF
TRBV29-1	TRBJ2-3	TRBD2	-	TGCAGCGGGGGACTAGCGGGGGGAACTTTCGGTACGCAGTATTTT	CSGGLAGGTFGTQYF
TRBV30	TRBJ1-1	-	-	TGTGCCTGGAGTCCCCCATCCCCCAGAAAGTATACTGAAGCTTTCTTT	CAWSPPSPRKYTEAFF
TRBV19	TRBJ2-1	-	-	TGTGCCAGTAGTCTCCGGGGAGACGAGCAGTTCTTC	CASSLRGDEQFF
TRBV27	TRBJ2-1	-	-	TGTGCCAGCGGAGGCGTACGGTTTGCGAATGAGCAGTTCTTC	CASGGVRFANEQFF
TRBV6-1	TRBJ2-1	TRBD2	-	TGTGCCAGCAGAGAAGCGGGGGGGCCGTGGAATGAGCAGTTCTTC	CASREAGGPWNEQFF
TRBV19	TRBJ1-3	TRBD1	-	TGTGCCAGTAAGGACAGGGGCAGCTCTGGAAACACCATATATTTT	CASKDRGSSGNTIYF
TRBV12-5	TRBJ1-4	TRBD1	once	TGTGCTAGCGGGGACAGGGATGAAAAACTGTTTTTT	CASGDRDEKLFF
TRBV9	TRBJ2-7	TRBD2	-	TGTGCCAGCAGCGTAGAGGCGGGAGGGTACGAGCAGTACTTC	CASSVEAGGYEQYF
TRBV7-9	TRBJ2-3	-	-	TGTTCCAGCAGCTTTGAGGGCACAGATACGCAGTATTTT	CSSSFEGTDTQYF
TRBV19	TRBJ1-1	TRBD1	-	TGTGCCAGCGGGGGTGTTCCGGGACAGGGCCTAAGGAACACTGAAGCTTTCTTT	CASGGVPGQGLRNTEAFF
TRBV7-2	TRBJ2-5	TRBD2	-	TGTGCCAGCAGTCTAGGCGGGGGGCAAGAGACCCAGTACTTC	CASSLGGGQETQYF
TRBV2	TRBJ2-1	TRBD1	-	TGTGCCAGCAGGGGGACAGGGAATTACAATGAGCAGTTCTTC	CASRGTGNYNEQFF
TRBV6-1	TRBJ2-5	-	-	TGTGCCAGCAGTGAATCGCAGGGATTAGAGACCCAGTACTTC	CASSESQGLETQYF
TRBV25-1	TRBJ2-1	TRBD1	-	TGTGCCAGCAGTGAAGACAGGGGGGTAGACAATGAGCAGTTCTTC	CASSEDRGVDNEQFF
TRBV28	TRBJ1-1	TRBD1	-	TGTGCCAGCTCGGGACAGGGAGCTTTCTTT	CASSGQGAFF
TRBV9	TRBJ2-6	TRBD2	-	TGTCTTAGCGGGGTCAACTCTGGGGCCAACGTCCTGACTTTC	CLSGVNSGANVLTF
TRBV5-6	TRBJ2-3	TRBD2	-	TGTGCCAGCGGACTAGCGGGGGGTCGAGATACGCAGTATTTT	CASGLAGGRDTQYF
TRBV7-9	TRBJ1-1	TRBD1	once	TGTGCCAGCAGCCGGACAGGGGGCACTGAAGCTTTCTTT	CASSRTGGTEAFF
TRBV4-3	TRBJ2-1	TRBD2	-	TGCGCCAGCAGCCAGGCCGGGGGGGGGAACAATGAGCAGTTCTTC	CASSQAGGGNNEQFF
TRBV6-1	TRBJ2-7	-	-	TGTGCCAGCAGTGAAGCTTTGTCCCTAGAGCAGTACTTC	CASSEALSLEQYF
TRBV11-2	TRBJ2-7	TRBD2	-	TGTGCCAGTACGCATAGCGGGAGGGCGAGAGAGCAGTACTTC	CASTHSGRAREQYF
TRBV7-2	TRBJ2-7	TRBD2	-	TGTGCCAGCAGCTTCCCTCTAGCGGGAGGAGACTACGAGCAGTACTTC	CASSFPLAGGDYEQYF